The 29 T cell receptor beta chains below all came from one sample that was sequenced in a study of cytomegalovirus exposure and HLA in healthy donors. Primers included in the PCR were 60 Vbeta and 13 Jbeta primers. Profiled with immunoSEQ multiplex PCR; TCRdb holds only in-frame clones, not every one. Seen here are 110,000 to 150,000 clones, roughly 75% observed once, and the top ten hold more than 2.5%. The sample was PBMCs. These TCRs come from a man aged 40-50 years in good health and CMV-seronegative.

J is TRBJ2-1 and V is TRBV11-2, with TRBD2 matching 13 bases. Germline-derived CDR1 and CDR2 are SGHAT and FQNNGV. The CDR3 is 16 amino acids. The junction had 6 bases not matched to a gene; V was cut back by 3 bases and J by 7 bases. CDR3 in amino acids: CASSLGKLAGGNEQFF. DNA of the CDR3: TGTGCCAGCAGCTTGGGGAAACTAGCGGGGGGGAATGAGCAGTTCTTC.

This clone has a handful of counts. The genes are TRBV7-9 and TRBJ2-5, with no clear D. Germline assignment: CDR1 SEHNR and CDR2 FQNEAQ (reference sequence). The CDR3 covers 11 residues. Trimming removed 3 bases at V and 4 bases at J, with 3 bases between. Here the CDR3 DNA reads TGTGCCAGCAGCTTCGGAGAGACCCAGTACTTC. Amino acids: CASSFGETQYF.

This clone was picked up a small number of times. The rearrangement uses TRBV4-3 and TRBJ1-4; a possible D gene is TRBD1 (5 bases). Germline CDR1 is LGHNA and CDR2 is YSLEER. V lost 2 bases to trimming and J lost 1 base, with 11 bases between them. This CDR3 spans 16 amino acids. Here the CDR3 DNA reads TGCGCCAGCAGCCAACAGGGTTCCCTAACTAATGAAAAACTGTTTTTT. Protein: CASSQQGSLTNEKLFF.

V is TRBV12-5 and J is TRBJ2-1; 7 nucleotides match TRBD2. The V segment lost 2 bases and the J segment 0 bases; nucleotides outside the gene matches: 4. This CDR3 spans 16 amino acids. Germline assignment: CDR1 LGHNT and CDR2 FRNRAP. CDR3: CASGLRLAASYNEQFF. Here the CDR3 DNA reads TGTGCTAGTGGTTTGCGGCTAGCGGCCTCCTACAATGAGCAGTTCTTC.

J is TRBJ2-7 and V is TRBV5-6, with D hard to call. V was trimmed by 7 bases and J by 1 base, leaving 15 bases between them. Germline CDR1 and CDR2: SGHDT and YYEEEE. The CDR3 is 14 amino acids. CDR3 in amino acids: CASRRTHKSYEQYF. In nucleotides, the CDR3 is TGTGCCAGCCGCCGCACCCACAAGTCCTACGAGCAGTACTTC.

This chain joins TRBV6-5 and TRBJ1-2; D is unclear. V was trimmed by 8 bases and J by 4 bases, leaving 14 bases between them. Looked up from germline, CDR1 is MNHEY and CDR2 is SVGAGI. This CDR3 has 13 amino acids. CDR3 sequence: CASSARAVYGYTF. CDR3 DNA sequence: TGTGCCAGCTCGGCCCGCGCGGTCTATGGCTACACCTTC.

V is TRBV11-2 and J is TRBJ2-7; TRBD2 might be the D (6 bases). V dropped 0 bases and J dropped 0 bases, with 12 bases sitting between them. The CDR3 length is 16 residues. Germline-derived CDR1 and CDR2 are SGHAT and FQNNGV. In DNA, the CDR3 is TGTGCCAGCAGCTTAGATCACGCGGGGAGCTCCTACGAGCAGTACTTC. It translates to CASSLDHAGSSYEQYF.

The rearrangement joins TRBV5-5 to TRBJ1-4; 8 nucleotides line up with TRBD1. This CDR3 is 15 amino acids long. With 4 bases clipped from V and 8 bases from J, the junction kept 10 bases outside the gene matches. Germline V gene sequence: CDR1 SGHKS, CDR2 YYEKEE (reference sequence). The CDR3 coding sequence is TGTGCCAGCAGCCCCCGGGACAGGAATTCGGAAAAACTGTTTTTT. Amino acids: CASSPRDRNSEKLFF.

This clone has only a few counts. J is TRBJ1-2 and V is TRBV2; no clear D. This CDR3 contains 9 residues. V was pared by 4 bases and J by 8 bases, with 2 bases between. Germline values: CDR1 SNHLY, CDR2 FYNNEI. In DNA, the CDR3 is TGTGCCAGCAGTGTAGGCTACACCTTC. It codes for CASSVGYTF.

As DNA, the CDR3 is TGTGCCAGCAGCTCCGAGGGGGCTTATAATGAAAAACTGTTTTTT. It codes for CASSSEGAYNEKLFF. The V gene is TRBV7-2, the J gene TRBJ1-4; 7 nucleotides line up with TRBD1. Germline V gene lookup returns CDR1 SGHTA and CDR2 FQGNSA. The CDR3 loop spans 15 amino acids. The V gene end was trimmed by 4 bases and the J gene end by 4 bases; junction bases not matched to a gene: 6. The full variable domain, its missing parts supplied by reference TRBV7-2 and TRBJ1-4, is GAGVSQSPSNKVTEKGKDVELRCDPISGHTALYWYRQSLGQGLEFLIYFQGNSAPDKSGLPSDRFSAERTGGSVSTLTIQRTQQEDSAVYLCASSSEGAYNEKLFFGSGTQLSVL.

This clone was detected a few times. The V gene is TRBV7-9, the J gene TRBJ2-7, with TRBD1 matching over 11 bases. CDR1 is SEHNR and CDR2 is FQNEAQ in the germline V gene (reference sequence). The trim removed 0 bases at V and 4 bases at J, leaving 2 bases unmatched. This CDR3 has 15 amino acids. This CDR3 is CASSLAGTGGYEQYF. CDR3 nucleotides: TGTGCCAGCAGCTTAGCCGGGACAGGGGGTTACGAGCAGTACTTC.

The chain employs TRBV5-1 and TRBJ2-5; 8 bases line up with TRBD1. The germline V gene encodes CDR1 SGHRS and CDR2 YFSETQ. Trimming at V came to 2 bases and at J to 2 bases, leaving 8 bases not matched to a gene. The CDR3 length is 16 residues. CDR3 sequence: CASSFATGGNQETQYF. CDR3 nucleotides: TGCGCCAGCAGCTTTGCAACAGGGGGAAATCAAGAGACCCAGTACTTC.

The J gene is TRBJ1-2, the V gene TRBV4-2; 7 bases align to TRBD1. There are 18 residues in the CDR3. The trim removed 1 base at V and 1 base at J, leaving 12 bases unmatched. In germline, CDR1 is LGHNA, CDR2 YNFKEQ. The CDR3 DNA sequence: TGTGCCAGCAGCCAAGGGCAGGGGGAGCTAATAATTAACTATGGCTACACCTTC. Translated, it gives CASSQGQGELIINYGYTF.

The chain recombines TRBV11-2 with TRBJ1-1; maybe TRBD1 (5 bases). CDR1 SGHAT and CDR2 FQNNGV come from the germline V gene. CDR3 size: 14 residues. The V end lost 3 bases, the J end lost 11 bases, and 19 bases lay between the germline ends. CDR3 bases: TGTGCCAGCAGCTTCGGTGGCAGGGCGATAGGGGCTTTCTTT. As protein: CASSFGGRAIGAFF. The variable domain in full, with the rest retrieved from reference TRBV11-2 and TRBJ1-1, is EAGVAQSPRYKIIEKRQSVAFWCNPISGHATLYWYQQILGQGPKLLIQFQNNGVVDDSQLPKDRFSAERLKGVDSTLKIQPAKLEDSAVYLCASSFGGRAIGAFFGQGTRLTVV.

V gene TRBV7-2 combines with J gene TRBJ2-3, with 11 bases lining up with TRBD2. J was trimmed by 4 bases and V by 5 bases; bases with no gene match: 2. This CDR3 comprises 14 residues. Per the germline V gene, CDR1 is SGHTA and CDR2 is FQGNSA. DNA for the CDR3: TGTGCCAGCAGCGTGGGACTAGCGGCAGATACGCAGTATTTT. It encodes CASSVGLAADTQYF.

This clone turned up a few times. V and J are TRBV6-6 and TRBJ1-6; D unresolved. The CDR3 has 13 amino acids. V shed 5 bases and J shed 13 bases, with 15 bases lying between them. Germline assignment: CDR1 MNHNY and CDR2 SVGAGI (reference sequence). CDR3 sequence: CASSPSEGRPLHF. The CDR3 DNA follows: TGTGCCAGCAGTCCATCGGAAGGGAGGCCCCTCCACTTT.

As regards this clone: An end of the junction does not agree with germline; a read error may underlie this. This chain joins TRBV10-3 and TRBJ1-2; 7 bases fit TRBD1. The CDR3 covers 13 residues. The germline gives CDR1 ENHRY, CDR2 SYGVKD. The CDR3 sequence: CAISESTAGQPYF. CDR3 bases: TGTGCCATCAGTGAGTCGACGGCGGGACAGCCATACTTC.

The rearrangement links TRBV7-9 to TRBJ1-3, with D unresolved. This CDR3 spans 17 amino acids. V was pared by 4 bases and J by 0 bases, with 16 bases between. Per germline, CDR1 SEHNR and CDR2 FQNEAQ (reference sequence). The CDR3 sequence: CASSSTEAGDSGNTIYF. The CDR3, as DNA: TGTGCCAGCAGCTCCACGGAAGCAGGCGACTCTGGAAACACCATATATTTT.

V and J are TRBV9 and TRBJ2-1, with TRBD2 matching over 9 bases. The length of the CDR3 is 21 residues. With 0 bases clipped from V and 0 bases from J, the junction kept 16 bases outside the gene matches. CDR1 and CDR2 from the germline V gene are SGDLS and YYNGEE. Here the CDR3 reads CASSVESLAGRYSSSYNEQFF. CDR3 nucleotide sequence: TGTGCCAGCAGCGTAGAGTCCCTAGCGGGGAGGTACTCCAGCTCCTACAATGAGCAGTTCTTC.

The V call is TRBV19, the J call TRBJ2-7; TRBD2 matches at 11 bases. The CDR3 runs to 14 residues. Germline trimming cut 8 bases from V and 4 bases from J; bases unmatched to any gene: 7. Germline-derived CDR1 and CDR2 are LNHDA and SQIVND (reference sequence). CDR3 sequence reads: CASRPSGGMYEQYF. The DNA of the CDR3 is TGTGCCAGTCGTCCTAGCGGGGGGATGTACGAGCAGTACTTC.

The V gene is TRBV21-1, the J gene TRBJ2-1; TRBD1 is the table's D call and was not checked against the DNA. TRBV21-1 is shown as a pseudogene. The CDR3 contains 16 residues. DNA for the CDR3: TGTGCCAGTCATTCAGGGATTTTAGGCTCCTACAATGAGCAGTTCTTC. This encodes CASHSGILGSYNEQFF.

The chain carries TRBV4-2 and TRBJ2-3, with 11 positions matching TRBD2. CDR1 and CDR2 from the germline V gene are LGHNA and YNFKEQ. V lost 1 base to trimming and J lost 0 bases; unmatched junction nucleotides: 3. The CDR3 spans 17 residues. CDR3 coding DNA: TGTGCCAGCAGCCAAGTAGCGGGGGGGGGTAGCACAGATACGCAGTATTTT. Translation: CASSQVAGGGSTDTQYF.

This clone was seen a handful of times. The chain combines TRBV4-3 with TRBJ1-1, with a possible D match to TRBD1 (5 bases). V lost 4 bases and J lost 5, with 26 bases in between. The CDR3 runs to 18 residues. Germline CDR1 reads LGHNA; CDR2 reads YSLEER. The CDR3 DNA follows: TGCGCCAGCAGCCCTCGGGGAGGACGAACAGGTTTAGGGACTGAAGCTTTCTTT. Amino acid sequence: CASSPRGGRTGLGTEAFF.

J is TRBJ1-5 and V is TRBV5-1; 9 nucleotides align to TRBD1. Trimming took 2 bases from V and 7 from J; bases not matched to a gene: 7. Germline V CDR1 and CDR2: SGHRS, YFSETQ. This CDR3 is 15 amino acids long. The CDR3 DNA reads TGCGCCAGCAGCTTAGATACAGGGGGCAGGCAGCCCCAGCATTTT. Protein product: CASSLDTGGRQPQHF.

The chain carries TRBV7-2 and TRBJ2-1; 7 bases line up with TRBD2. V dropped 2 bases and J dropped 7; count of bases not matched to a gene: 14. Looked up from germline, CDR1 is SGHTA and CDR2 is FQGNSA. The CDR3 extends over 17 amino acids. CDR3 loop: CASSLTSGTTGGNEQFF. CDR3 coding DNA: TGTGCCAGCAGCTTAACGTCCGGGACTACGGGAGGAAATGAGCAGTTCTTC.

There are a few counts of this clone. The rearrangement uses TRBV5-6 and TRBJ2-6; D not resolved. The CDR3 extends over 15 amino acids. CDR1 and CDR2 from the germline V gene are SGHDT and YYEEEE. Trimming removed 3 bases from V and 2 bases from J, with 9 bases in between. CDR3 DNA: TGTGCCAGCAGCTACCCCACTCCTGGGGCCAACGTCCTGACTTTC. This sequence encodes CASSYPTPGANVLTF.

This rearrangement joins TRBV18 to TRBJ1-2; TRBD1 matches 7 bases. This CDR3 has 13 amino acids. V lost 5 bases to trimming and J lost 6 bases; unmatched junction nucleotides: 6. CDR1 is KGHSH, CDR2 LQKENI, per germline. In DNA form, the CDR3 reads TGTGCCAGCTCAGAACAGGGGTGGGATGGCTACACCTTC. Translated, it gives CASSEQGWDGYTF. The full variable domain, rest sourced from reference TRBV18 and TRBJ1-2, is NAGVMQNPRHLVRRRGQEARLRCSPMKGHSHVYWYRQLPEEGLKFMVYLQKENIIDESGMPKERFSAEFPKEGPSILRIQQVVRGDSAAYFCASSEQGWDGYTFGSGTRLTVV.

The V call is TRBV13, the J call TRBJ2-1, with 9 bases fitting TRBD2. Trimming cost V 8 bases and J 3 bases; bases outside gene matches: 14. The germline gives CDR1 PRHDT, CDR2 FYEKMQ (reference sequence). The length of the CDR3 is 17 residues. In nucleotides, the CDR3 is TGTGCCAGCGGGATTGGTAGCGGGGGAGAAATCTACAATGAGCAGTTCTTC. This translates into CASGIGSGGEIYNEQFF.

The V gene is TRBV27, the J gene TRBJ1-5, with a possible D match to TRBD1 (6 bases). V lost 5 bases and J lost 7, with 15 bases in between. This CDR3 comprises 14 residues. Germline V gives CDR1 MNHEY, CDR2 SMNVEV (reference sequence). The CDR3: CASSPWAGAQPQHF. The CDR3 DNA reads as TGTGCCAGCAGTCCATGGGCGGGGGCCCAGCCCCAGCATTTT.